Listed below are T cell receptor beta chains from one sample, sequenced in a study of blood T cell repertoires in COVID-19. Clones were sequenced by immunoSEQ multiplex PCR, and TCRdb holds only the in-frame ones, with some missing. The data show approximately 140,000 clones, around 84% seen once. Input material: PBMCs or T cells enriched from blood (not recorded which). Receptors were obtained from a woman aged 45 to 65 who had been exposed to COVID-19. Each CDR3 is given without its conserved first and last residue. Each record gives: V gene, CDR3 length, clone size, D gene, J gene, CDR3 protein. A D gene is named only where the DNA matches it firmly. Clone size is not always given. Where it is, it says once, few, many or a class for expanded clones.

v_call: TRBV7-2; cdr3_length: 11; clone_size: -; d_call: -; j_call: TRBJ1-6; cdr3_aa: ASSLVFGSPLH
v_call: TRBV5-1; cdr3_length: 14; clone_size: -; d_call: TRBD1; j_call: TRBJ1-1; cdr3_aa: ASSLGGTGRNTEAF
v_call: TRBV5-4; cdr3_length: 11; clone_size: -; d_call: -; j_call: TRBJ1-5; cdr3_aa: ASSLEVNQPQH
v_call: TRBV7-6; cdr3_length: 12; clone_size: -; d_call: -; j_call: TRBJ1-6; cdr3_aa: ASSLEERDSPLH
v_call: TRBV6-5; cdr3_length: 13; clone_size: -; d_call: TRBD1; j_call: TRBJ1-1; cdr3_aa: ASSYGGQTNTEAF
v_call: TRBV2; cdr3_length: 13; clone_size: -; d_call: TRBD2; j_call: TRBJ2-7; cdr3_aa: ASSEGTGDYYEQY
v_call: TRBV7-2; cdr3_length: 13; clone_size: -; d_call: TRBD2; j_call: TRBJ2-5; cdr3_aa: ASSFGLAVQETQY
v_call: TRBV27; cdr3_length: 14; clone_size: -; d_call: -; j_call: TRBJ1-2; cdr3_aa: ASSLYRQGESYGYT
v_call: TRBV10-3; cdr3_length: 12; clone_size: -; d_call: TRBD1; j_call: TRBJ2-7; cdr3_aa: AISGTGGYYEQY
v_call: TRBV4-2; cdr3_length: 13; clone_size: -; d_call: -; j_call: TRBJ2-3; cdr3_aa: ASSQAGVSTDTQY
v_call: TRBV5-1; cdr3_length: 13; clone_size: -; d_call: TRBD2; j_call: TRBJ2-3; cdr3_aa: ASSSLAGGSDTQY
v_call: TRBV27; cdr3_length: 12; clone_size: once; d_call: -; j_call: TRBJ1-3; cdr3_aa: ASSLRQPGGTIY
v_call: TRBV6-2/TRBV6-3; cdr3_length: 12; clone_size: -; d_call: TRBD2; j_call: TRBJ2-7; cdr3_aa: ASSLLAGAGEQY
v_call: TRBV4-1; cdr3_length: 14; clone_size: -; d_call: -; j_call: TRBJ1-1; cdr3_aa: ASSPLDSPNRVEAF
v_call: TRBV14; cdr3_length: 14; clone_size: -; d_call: TRBD2; j_call: TRBJ2-1; cdr3_aa: ASSQASGSSYNEQF
v_call: TRBV2; cdr3_length: 14; clone_size: -; d_call: TRBD2; j_call: TRBJ2-1; cdr3_aa: ASSALGGLAENEQF
v_call: TRBV6-6; cdr3_length: 15; clone_size: few; d_call: -; j_call: TRBJ1-1; cdr3_aa: ASSRGGALTGSTEAF
v_call: TRBV29-1; cdr3_length: 11; clone_size: -; d_call: -; j_call: TRBJ2-2; cdr3_aa: SVGTPNTGELF
v_call: TRBV9; cdr3_length: 13; clone_size: -; d_call: -; j_call: TRBJ1-2; cdr3_aa: ASSDDRILNYGYT
v_call: TRBV19; cdr3_length: 12; clone_size: -; d_call: -; j_call: TRBJ1-1; cdr3_aa: ASSLGGMNTEAF
v_call: TRBV5-1; cdr3_length: 12; clone_size: -; d_call: TRBD1; j_call: TRBJ2-3; cdr3_aa: ASSLGGPGTGPY
v_call: TRBV7-6; cdr3_length: 10; clone_size: -; d_call: -; j_call: TRBJ1-1; cdr3_aa: ASSLGGGEAF
v_call: TRBV14; cdr3_length: 13; clone_size: once; d_call: TRBD1; j_call: TRBJ2-7; cdr3_aa: ASSLRQGRSYEQY
v_call: TRBV28; cdr3_length: 10; clone_size: -; d_call: TRBD1; j_call: TRBJ1-2; cdr3_aa: ASSGPWDRAS
v_call: TRBV29-1; cdr3_length: 10; clone_size: once; d_call: -; j_call: TRBJ2-1; cdr3_aa: SVDITQGEQF
v_call: TRBV10-3; cdr3_length: 14; clone_size: -; d_call: -; j_call: TRBJ1-2; cdr3_aa: AIKHGRTNFDYGYT
v_call: TRBV6-4; cdr3_length: 13; clone_size: -; d_call: TRBD2; j_call: TRBJ2-3; cdr3_aa: ATRATSGGTDTQY
v_call: TRBV2; cdr3_length: 12; clone_size: -; d_call: TRBD1; j_call: TRBJ2-5; cdr3_aa: ASNRFAGGKTQY
v_call: TRBV21-1; cdr3_length: 15; clone_size: few; d_call: -; j_call: TRBJ2-7; cdr3_aa: ASSKIGFGLAGGEQY
v_call: TRBV9; cdr3_length: 9; clone_size: -; d_call: -; j_call: TRBJ2-3; cdr3_aa: ASSVKETQY
v_call: TRBV7-2; cdr3_length: 13; clone_size: -; d_call: TRBD1; j_call: TRBJ1-5; cdr3_aa: ASSIRTGFYQPQH
v_call: TRBV9; cdr3_length: 16; clone_size: once; d_call: -; j_call: TRBJ1-2; cdr3_aa: ASSVEGRESDIHMANT
v_call: TRBV15; cdr3_length: 14; clone_size: -; d_call: TRBD1; j_call: TRBJ1-4; cdr3_aa: ATSRDRGGRGEKLF
v_call: TRBV3-1/TRBV3-2; cdr3_length: 15; clone_size: -; d_call: TRBD2; j_call: TRBJ2-7; cdr3_aa: ASSRGTDSGSAYEQY
v_call: TRBV19; cdr3_length: 14; clone_size: few; d_call: -; j_call: TRBJ1-5; cdr3_aa: ASTGLQGKTSQPQH
v_call: TRBV10-1; cdr3_length: 14; clone_size: -; d_call: TRBD2; j_call: TRBJ2-1; cdr3_aa: ASSEFLAGGRNEQF
v_call: TRBV5-4; cdr3_length: 14; clone_size: -; d_call: -; j_call: TRBJ2-5; cdr3_aa: ASSSGGRRDQETQY
v_call: TRBV5-4; cdr3_length: 13; clone_size: few; d_call: -; j_call: TRBJ2-5; cdr3_aa: ASSLPVVREETQY
v_call: TRBV12-3/TRBV12-4; cdr3_length: 10; clone_size: once; d_call: -; j_call: TRBJ2-5; cdr3_aa: ASSRGRPTQY
v_call: TRBV7-6; cdr3_length: 12; clone_size: few; d_call: -; j_call: TRBJ1-5; cdr3_aa: ASSSGGSFQPQH
v_call: TRBV3-1/TRBV3-2; cdr3_length: 12; clone_size: -; d_call: -; j_call: TRBJ2-5; cdr3_aa: ASSQGGTGGTQY
v_call: TRBV10-1; cdr3_length: 12; clone_size: -; d_call: TRBD2; j_call: TRBJ2-1; cdr3_aa: ASSDGGSGYEQF